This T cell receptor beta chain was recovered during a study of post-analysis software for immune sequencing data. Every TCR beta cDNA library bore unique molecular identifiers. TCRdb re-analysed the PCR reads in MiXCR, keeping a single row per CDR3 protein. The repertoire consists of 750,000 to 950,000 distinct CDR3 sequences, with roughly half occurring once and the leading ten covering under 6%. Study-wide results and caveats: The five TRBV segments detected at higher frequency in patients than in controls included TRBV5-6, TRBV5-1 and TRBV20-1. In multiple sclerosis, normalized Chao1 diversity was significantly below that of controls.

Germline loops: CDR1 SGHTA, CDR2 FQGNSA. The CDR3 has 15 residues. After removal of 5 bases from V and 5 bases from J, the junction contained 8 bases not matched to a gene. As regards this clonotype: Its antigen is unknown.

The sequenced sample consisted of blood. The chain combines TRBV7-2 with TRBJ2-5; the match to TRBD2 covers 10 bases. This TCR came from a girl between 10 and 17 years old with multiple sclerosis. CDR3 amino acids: CASSVQRGGAETQYF. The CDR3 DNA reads TGTGCCAGCAGCGTCCAGCGGGGGGGCGCGGAGACCCAGTACTTC.